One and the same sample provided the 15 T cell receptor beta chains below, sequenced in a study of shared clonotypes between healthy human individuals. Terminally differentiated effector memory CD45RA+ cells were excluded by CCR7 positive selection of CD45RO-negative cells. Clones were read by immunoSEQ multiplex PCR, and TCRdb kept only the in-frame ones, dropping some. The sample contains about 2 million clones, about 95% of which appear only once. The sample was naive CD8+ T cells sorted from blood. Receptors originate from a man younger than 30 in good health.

CDR3: CASSYDSDYPANTEAFF. DNA of the CDR3: TGTGCCAGCAGCTACGACAGCGACTACCCCGCGAACACTGAAGCTTTCTTT. The chain joins TRBV7-9 to TRBJ1-1; tentatively, D is TRBD1 (5 bases). The CDR3 loop spans 17 amino acids. CDR1 SEHNR and CDR2 FQNEAQ come from the germline V gene (reference sequence). The V gene lost 4 bases and the J gene lost 1 base, with 19 bases spanning the gap. The variable domain in full, completed from reference TRBV7-9 and TRBJ1-1, reads DTGVSQNPRHKITKRGQNVTFRCDPISEHNRLYWYRQTLGQGPEFLTYFQNEAQLEKSRLLSDRFSAERPKGSFSTLEIQRTEQGDSAMYLCASSYDSDYPANTEAFFGQGTRLTVV.

This CDR3 is CASSLGGGIEQFF. In DNA, the CDR3 is TGTGCCAGCAGCTTAGGGGGAGGGATCGAGCAGTTCTTC. The J gene is TRBJ2-1, the V gene TRBV7-2, with 7 bases identical to TRBD2. This CDR3 is built from 13 residues. Germline V CDR1 and CDR2: SGHTA, FQGNSA. After removal of 1 base from V and 10 bases from J, the junction contained 4 bases not matched to a gene.

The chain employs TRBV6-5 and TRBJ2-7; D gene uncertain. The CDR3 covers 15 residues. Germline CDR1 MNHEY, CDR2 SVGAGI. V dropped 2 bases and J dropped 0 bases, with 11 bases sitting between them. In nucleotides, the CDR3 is TGTGCCAGCAGTTACGGGCAGTCGAGCTCCTACGAGCAGTACTTC. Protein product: CASSYGQSSSYEQYF.

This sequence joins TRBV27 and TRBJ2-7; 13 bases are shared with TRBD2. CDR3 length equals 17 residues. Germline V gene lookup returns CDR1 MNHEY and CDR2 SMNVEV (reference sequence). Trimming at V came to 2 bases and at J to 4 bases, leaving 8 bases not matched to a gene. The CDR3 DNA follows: TGTGCCAGCAGTTTACTAACTAGCGGGGGGGCCGGGTACGAGCAGTACTTC. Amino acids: CASSLLTSGGAGYEQYF.

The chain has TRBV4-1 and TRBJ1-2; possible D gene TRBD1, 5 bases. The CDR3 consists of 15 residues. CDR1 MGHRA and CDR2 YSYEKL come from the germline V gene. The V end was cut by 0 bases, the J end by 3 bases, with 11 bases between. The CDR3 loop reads CASSQDREEDYGYTF. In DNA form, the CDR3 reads TGCGCCAGCAGCCAAGACAGGGAAGAGGACTATGGCTACACCTTC.

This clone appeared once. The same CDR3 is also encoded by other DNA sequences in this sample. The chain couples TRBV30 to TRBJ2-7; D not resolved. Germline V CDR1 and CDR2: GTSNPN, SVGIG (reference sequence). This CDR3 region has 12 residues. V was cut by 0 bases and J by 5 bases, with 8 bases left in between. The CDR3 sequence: CAWSVLGNEQYF. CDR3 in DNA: TGTGCCTGGAGTGTTTTGGGAAACGAGCAGTACTTC.

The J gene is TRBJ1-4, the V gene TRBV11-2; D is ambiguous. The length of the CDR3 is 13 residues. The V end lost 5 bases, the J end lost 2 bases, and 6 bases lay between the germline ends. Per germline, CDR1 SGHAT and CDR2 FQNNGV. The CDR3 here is CASSTNTNEKLFF. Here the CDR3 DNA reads TGTGCCAGCAGCACTAACACTAATGAAAAACTGTTTTTT.

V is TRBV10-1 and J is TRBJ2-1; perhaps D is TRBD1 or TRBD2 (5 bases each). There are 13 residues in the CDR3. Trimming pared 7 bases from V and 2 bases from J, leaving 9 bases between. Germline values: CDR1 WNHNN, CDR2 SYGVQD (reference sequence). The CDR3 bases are TGCGCCAGCACCTTGGGGGCCTACAATGAGCAGTTCTTC. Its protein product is CASTLGAYNEQFF.

CDR3 protein: CASSLVVQGHYYGYTF. The CDR3 DNA is TGTGCCAGCAGTTTAGTTGTCCAGGGCCATTACTATGGCTACACCTTC. The chain carries TRBV28 and TRBJ1-2, with D maybe TRBD1 (5 bases). Germline V gene sequence: CDR1 MDHEN, CDR2 SYDVKM. With 2 bases removed from V and 3 bases from J, the gap between germline ends came to 16 bases. The CDR3 is made up of 16 amino acids.

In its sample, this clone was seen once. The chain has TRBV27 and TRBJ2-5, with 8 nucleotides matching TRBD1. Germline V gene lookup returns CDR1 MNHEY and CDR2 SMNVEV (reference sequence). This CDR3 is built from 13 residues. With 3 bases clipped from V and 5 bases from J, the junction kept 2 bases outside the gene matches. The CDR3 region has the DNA TGTGCCAGCAGTTTTGACAGGGGTGAGACCCAGTACTTC. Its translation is CASSFDRGETQYF.

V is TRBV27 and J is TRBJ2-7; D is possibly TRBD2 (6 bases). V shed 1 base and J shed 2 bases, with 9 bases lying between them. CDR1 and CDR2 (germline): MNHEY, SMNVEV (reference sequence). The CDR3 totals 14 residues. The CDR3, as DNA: TGTGCCAGCAGTTTATGGGGGGACCCCTACGAGCAGTACTTC. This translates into CASSLWGDPYEQYF.

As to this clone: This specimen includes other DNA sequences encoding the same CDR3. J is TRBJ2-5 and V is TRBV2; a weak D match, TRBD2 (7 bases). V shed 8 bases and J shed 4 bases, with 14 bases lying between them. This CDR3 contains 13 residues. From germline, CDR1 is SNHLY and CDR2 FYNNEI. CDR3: CASSAGAGETQYF. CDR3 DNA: TGTGCCAGCTCGGCGGGGGCCGGAGAGACCCAGTACTTC.

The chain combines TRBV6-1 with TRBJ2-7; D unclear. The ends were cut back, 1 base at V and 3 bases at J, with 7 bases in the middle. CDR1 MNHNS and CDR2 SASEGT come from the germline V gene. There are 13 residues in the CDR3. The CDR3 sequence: CASSEVVSYEQYF. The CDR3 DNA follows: TGTGCCAGCAGTGAAGTGGTAAGCTACGAGCAGTACTTC.

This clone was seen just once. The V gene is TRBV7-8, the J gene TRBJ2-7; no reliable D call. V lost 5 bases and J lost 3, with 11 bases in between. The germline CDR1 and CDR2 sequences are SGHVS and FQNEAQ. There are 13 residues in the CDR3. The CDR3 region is CASSLQTNYEQYF. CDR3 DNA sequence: TGTGCCAGCAGCCTTCAAACCAACTACGAGCAGTACTTC.

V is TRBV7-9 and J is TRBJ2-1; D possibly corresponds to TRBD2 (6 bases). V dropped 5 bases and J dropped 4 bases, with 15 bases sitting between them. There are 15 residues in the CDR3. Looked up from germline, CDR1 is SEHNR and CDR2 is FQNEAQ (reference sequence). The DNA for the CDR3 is TGTGCCAGCAGCCCCCGACTAGGGGTTTACAATGAGCAGTTCTTC. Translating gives CASSPRLGVYNEQFF.